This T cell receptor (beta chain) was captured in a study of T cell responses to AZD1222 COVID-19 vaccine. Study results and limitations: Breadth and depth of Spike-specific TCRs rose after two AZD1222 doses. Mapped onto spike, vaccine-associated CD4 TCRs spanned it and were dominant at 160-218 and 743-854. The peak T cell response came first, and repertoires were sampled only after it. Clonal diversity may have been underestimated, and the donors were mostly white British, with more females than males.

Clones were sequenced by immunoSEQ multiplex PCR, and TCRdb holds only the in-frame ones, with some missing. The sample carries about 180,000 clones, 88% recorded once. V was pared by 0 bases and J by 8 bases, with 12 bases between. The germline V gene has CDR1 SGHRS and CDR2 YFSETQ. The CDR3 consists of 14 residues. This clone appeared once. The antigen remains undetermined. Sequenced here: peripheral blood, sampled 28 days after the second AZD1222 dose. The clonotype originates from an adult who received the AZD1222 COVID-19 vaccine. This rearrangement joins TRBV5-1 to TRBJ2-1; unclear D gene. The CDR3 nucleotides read TGCGCCAGCAGCTTGGTGTCACAGATCGATGAGCAGTTCTTC. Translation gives CASSLVSQIDEQFF.